The entry that follows covers one T cell receptor (beta chain) sequence. The CDR3 extends over 16 amino acids. The junction had 4 bases not matched to a gene; V was cut back by 5 bases and J by 0 bases. Germline V gives CDR1 SGHVS, CDR2 FNYEAQ. The data were obtained in a study of shared clonotypes between healthy human individuals. Here immunoSEQ multiplex PCR was the method, and the copy in TCRdb shows in-frame clones only, minus some. The sample lists roughly 2.6 million clones, around nine tenths occurring once. The sequenced material came from naive CD4+ T cells sorted from blood. Subset meaning: CD45RA+ positively selected. The TCR comes from a man in his late teens or twenties in good health. The chain employs TRBV7-6 and TRBJ2-5, with 12 bases aligning to TRBD2. The CDR3 nucleotides are TGTGCCAGCAGCGTAACTAGCGGGGGGCACCAAGAGACCCAGTACTTC. It is translated as CASSVTSGGHQETQYF.